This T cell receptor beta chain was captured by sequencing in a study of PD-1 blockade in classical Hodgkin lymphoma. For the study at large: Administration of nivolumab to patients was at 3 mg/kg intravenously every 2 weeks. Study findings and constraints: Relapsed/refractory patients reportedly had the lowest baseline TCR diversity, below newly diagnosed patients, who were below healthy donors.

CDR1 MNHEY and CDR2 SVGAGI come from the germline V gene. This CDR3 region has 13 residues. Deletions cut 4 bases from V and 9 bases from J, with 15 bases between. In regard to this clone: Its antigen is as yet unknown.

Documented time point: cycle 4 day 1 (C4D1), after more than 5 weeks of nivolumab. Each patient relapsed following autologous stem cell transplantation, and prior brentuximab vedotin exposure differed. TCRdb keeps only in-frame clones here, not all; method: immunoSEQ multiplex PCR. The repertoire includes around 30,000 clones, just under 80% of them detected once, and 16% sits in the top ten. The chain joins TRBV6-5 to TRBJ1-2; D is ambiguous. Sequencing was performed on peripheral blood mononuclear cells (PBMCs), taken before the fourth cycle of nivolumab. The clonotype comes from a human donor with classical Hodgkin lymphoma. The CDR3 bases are TGTGCCAGCAGTTTAGCCCGGTTGGGGAGCTACACCTTC. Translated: CASSLARLGSYTF.